The 23 T cell receptor beta chains reported below all come from one sample, sequenced in a study of blood T cell repertoires in COVID-19. Sequenced by immunoSEQ multiplex PCR; TCRdb stores in-frame clones only, minus some. Here the sample spans about 78,000 clones, 90% being singletons. The sequencing sample was made of peripheral blood. These receptors were collected from an elderly woman with active or convalescent COVID-19.

The rearrangement joins TRBV5-1 to TRBJ2-7, with D tentatively TRBD2 (6 bases). Germline CDR1 reads SGHRS; CDR2 reads YFSETQ. CDR3 size: 14 residues. V was pared by 9 bases and J by 0 bases, with 16 bases between. The CDR3 loop is CATRRVSGSYEQYF. CDR3 DNA: TGCGCCACTAGGCGTGTTAGCGGCTCCTACGAGCAGTACTTC.

The chain couples TRBV27 to TRBJ2-7, with 11 bases matching TRBD2. From germline, CDR1 is MNHEY and CDR2 SMNVEV (reference sequence). V lost 3 bases, J lost 3 bases, and 10 bases stayed unmatched. The CDR3 runs 17 residues. Here the CDR3 DNA reads TGTGCCAGCAGTTTGTACTCCCTAGCGGGAGGAAACTACGAGCAGTACTTC. Its translation is CASSLYSLAGGNYEQYF.

This chain uses TRBV6-5 with TRBJ1-4; 12 nucleotides match TRBD1. The germline V gene encodes CDR1 MNHEY and CDR2 SVGAGI. V trimming: 3 bases; J trimming: 11 bases; junction bases outside the gene matches: 7. The CDR3 is 15 residues long. For the CDR3, the DNA is TGTGCCAGCAGTTATACCGGGACAGGGGGCAGGAAACTGTTTTTT. Amino acid sequence: CASSYTGTGGRKLFF.

The V and J genes are TRBV28 and TRBJ1-1; TRBD1 is a possible D gene (5 bases). Looked up from germline, CDR1 is MDHEN and CDR2 is SYDVKM. The CDR3 extends over 15 amino acids. V was trimmed by 7 bases and J by 0 bases, leaving 15 bases between them. This chain's CDR3 is CASILSGTVNTEAFF. For the CDR3, the DNA is TGTGCCAGCATCCTCAGCGGGACGGTGAACACTGAAGCTTTCTTT.

The genes are TRBV19 and TRBJ2-7, with TRBD2 matching 10 bases. Looked up from germline, CDR1 is LNHDA and CDR2 is SQIVND (reference sequence). The length of the CDR3 is 15 residues. V lost 5 bases to trimming and J lost 0 bases; unmatched junction nucleotides: 4. CDR3 DNA: TGTGCCAGTAGTGGGAGACTAGCGGGCTCCTACGAGCAGTACTTC. Translation gives CASSGRLAGSYEQYF.

J is TRBJ2-2 and V is TRBV12-3 or TRBV12-4; D remains unclear. The CDR3 contains 13 residues. V was cut by 6 bases and J by 6 bases, with 11 bases left in between. CDR3 coding DNA: TGTGCCAGCAGCAGAGACTCCGCCGGGGAGCTGTTTTTT. Amino acid sequence: CASSRDSAGELFF.

In its sample, this clone was seen once. The chain carries TRBV12-2 and TRBJ2-5; the DNA was not used to check the table's D call, TRBD2. TRBV12-2 is a pseudogene. The CDR3 loop spans 16 amino acids. The CDR3 DNA sequence: TGTGCAAGTCGCTTAGAGGGACTAGCGGGAGAGGTGACCCAGTACTTC. Translating it yields CASRLEGLAGEVTQYF.

This clone came up once. The CDR3, as DNA: TGCGCCAGCAGCCAAGAAATTACCGGAGGACAGGGGCCGTTATTTTTT. This sequence encodes CASSQEITGGQGPLFF. The genes are TRBV4-1 and TRBJ1-4; 9 nucleotides agree with TRBD1. The CDR3 totals 16 residues. Germline CDR1 MGHRA, CDR2 YSYEKL. The J segment lost 17 bases and the V segment lost 0 bases, leaving 16 bases of the junction unmatched.

This clone was seen a handful of times. This sequence joins TRBV28 and TRBJ1-5; D is unresolved. Germline V gene lookup returns CDR1 MDHEN and CDR2 SYDVKM. The CDR3 is 15 residues long. V lost 2 bases and J lost 5, with 13 bases in between. CDR3 sequence (DNA): TGTGCCAGCAGTTTACCGCCCTATCGGGATCAGCCCCAGCATTTT. Its translation is CASSLPPYRDQPQHF.

The chain couples TRBV7-9 to TRBJ2-5, with TRBD1 matching 9 bases. V shed 1 base and J 4 bases; nucleotides not matched to a gene: 1. Germline values: CDR1 SEHNR, CDR2 FQNEAQ (reference sequence). CDR3 length: 14 residues. CDR3 sequence reads: CASSLDRGPETQYF. The CDR3 nucleotides are TGTGCCAGCAGCTTAGACAGGGGGCCAGAGACCCAGTACTTC.

The chain carries TRBV7-2 and TRBJ2-1; TRBD2 might be the D (5 bases). The germline V gene has CDR1 SGHTA and CDR2 FQGNSA. CDR3 length equals 13 residues. V was shortened by 5 bases and J by 6 bases, with 11 bases between the two germline ends. For the CDR3, the DNA is TGTGCCAGCAGCGTCGGGATCCGCAATGAGCAGTTCTTC. This sequence encodes CASSVGIRNEQFF. Full variable domain (remainder filled in from reference TRBV7-2 and TRBJ2-1): GAGVSQSPSNKVTEKGKDVELRCDPISGHTALYWYRQSLGQGLEFLIYFQGNSAPDKSGLPSDRFSAERTGGSVSTLTIQRTQQEDSAVYLCASSVGIRNEQFFGPGTRLTVL.

This chain links TRBV6-5 with TRBJ2-5, with 8 positions matching TRBD1. Germline V gene lookup returns CDR1 MNHEY and CDR2 SVGAGI. Trimming took 8 bases from V and 4 from J; bases not matched to a gene: 9. The CDR3 loop spans 14 amino acids. The CDR3: CASGGTGGSETQYF. CDR3 coding DNA: TGTGCCAGCGGAGGGACAGGAGGGTCAGAGACCCAGTACTTC.

This chain uses TRBV4-3 with TRBJ1-2; TRBD1 agrees at 10 bases. The germline V gene encodes CDR1 LGHNA and CDR2 YSLEER. This CDR3 spans 16 amino acids. Unmatched junction bases numbered 5, after V lost 0 bases and J lost 4 bases. The CDR3 bases are TGCGCCAGCAGCCAAGAAGGGACAGGGGCCACCTATGGCTACACCTTC. As protein: CASSQEGTGATYGYTF.

This rearrangement joins TRBV6-5 to TRBJ1-1; no clear D. The germline V gene encodes CDR1 MNHEY and CDR2 SVGAGI. The CDR3 covers 14 residues. Trimming cost V 6 bases and J 0 bases, with 11 bases left between them. The DNA for the CDR3 is TGTGCCAGCAGGCTACGACATATGAACACTGAAGCTTTCTTT. Protein: CASRLRHMNTEAFF.

The V call is TRBV7-6, the J call TRBJ2-3; TRBD2 matches at 10 bases. This CDR3 has 17 amino acids. After removal of 2 bases from V and 6 bases from J, the junction contained 11 bases not matched to a gene. Germline assignment: CDR1 SGHVS and CDR2 FNYEAQ. The CDR3 spells CASSLSRSGRGGDTQYF. In nucleotides, the CDR3 is TGTGCCAGCAGCTTATCGAGAAGCGGGAGGGGCGGGGATACGCAGTATTTT.

The chain couples TRBV7-9 to TRBJ2-7, with TRBD2 matching 9 bases. The CDR3 sequence is 14 residues long. With V trimmed by 3 bases and J by 0 bases, 0 bases remained unmatched. CDR1 is SEHNR and CDR2 is FQNEAQ in the germline V gene (reference sequence). CDR3 sequence (DNA): TGTGCCAGCAGCTTTAGCGGGAGCTCCTACGAGCAGTACTTC. Its translation is CASSFSGSSYEQYF.

The chain couples TRBV27 to TRBJ2-1, with D maybe TRBD2 (6 bases). The germline V and J ends were trimmed by 5 bases and 0 bases, with 11 bases remaining between them. The CDR3 spans 15 residues. Germline CDR1 is MNHEY and CDR2 is SMNVEV (reference sequence). CDR3 sequence: CASSQTSSSYNEQFF. The CDR3, as DNA: TGTGCCAGCAGTCAGACTAGTAGCTCCTACAATGAGCAGTTCTTC.

The genes are TRBV7-6 and TRBJ2-7, with 12 positions matching TRBD2. CDR3 size: 16 residues. The J segment lost 5 bases and the V segment lost 2 bases, leaving 7 bases of the junction unmatched. Germline values: CDR1 SGHVS, CDR2 FNYEAQ. This chain's CDR3 is CASSLLTSGSGNEQYF. The CDR3 nucleotides are TGTGCCAGCAGCTTACTGACTAGCGGGAGTGGTAACGAGCAGTACTTC.

The gene calls are TRBV6-2 or TRBV6-3 and TRBJ1-2, with 8 bases lining up with TRBD1. Germline trimming cut 2 bases from V and 0 bases from J; bases unmatched to any gene: 11. Germline V gives CDR1 MNHEY, CDR2 SVGEGT. The CDR3 length is 18 residues. The CDR3 loop reads CASSYPNGTGLANYGYTF. The CDR3 region has the DNA TGTGCCAGCAGTTACCCCAACGGGACAGGCCTAGCTAACTATGGCTACACCTTC.

The CDR3 loop reads CASSEISGTSGANVLTF. The DNA of the CDR3 is TGTGCCAGTTCCGAGATCTCAGGGACTTCTGGGGCCAACGTCCTGACTTTC. The chain employs TRBV18 and TRBJ2-6; possibly TRBD2 for D (6 bases). Germline V CDR1 and CDR2: KGHSH, LQKENI. This CDR3 region has 17 residues. Between the trimmed V and J ends, which lost 9 bases and 1 base, there was a span of 19 bases.

V and J are TRBV11-2 and TRBJ2-2; the match to TRBD2 covers 9 bases. Germline V lookup: CDR1 SGHAT, CDR2 FQNNGV. The CDR3 is 19 amino acids. The V and J ends lost 5 bases and 3 bases, in that order; junction bases with no gene match: 16. The CDR3: CASSDLMASGRPYTGELFF. The CDR3 region has the DNA TGTGCCAGCAGCGACCTTATGGCCAGCGGGAGGCCCTACACCGGGGAGCTGTTTTTT.

The rearrangement links TRBV27 to TRBJ2-1; 14 bases match TRBD2. Germline V gene data show CDR1 as MNHEY and CDR2 as SMNVEV (reference sequence). Losses at the gene ends were 5 bases for V and 3 bases for J; bases not matched to a gene: 9. The CDR3 is made up of 18 amino acids. CDR3 bases: TGTGCCAGCAGTACCACGGGACTAGCGGGAGATAGCTACAATGAGCAGTTCTTC. Translation: CASSTTGLAGDSYNEQFF.

The chain employs TRBV7-2 and TRBJ2-5; D is perhaps TRBD2 (5 bases). Germline CDR1 SGHTA, CDR2 FQGNSA. The V end was cut by 3 bases, the J end by 5 bases, with 13 bases between. The CDR3 has 14 amino acids. CDR3 DNA: TGTGCCAGCAGCTTTTTTAGGGAGATGGAGACCCAGTACTTC. Translation gives CASSFFREMETQYF.